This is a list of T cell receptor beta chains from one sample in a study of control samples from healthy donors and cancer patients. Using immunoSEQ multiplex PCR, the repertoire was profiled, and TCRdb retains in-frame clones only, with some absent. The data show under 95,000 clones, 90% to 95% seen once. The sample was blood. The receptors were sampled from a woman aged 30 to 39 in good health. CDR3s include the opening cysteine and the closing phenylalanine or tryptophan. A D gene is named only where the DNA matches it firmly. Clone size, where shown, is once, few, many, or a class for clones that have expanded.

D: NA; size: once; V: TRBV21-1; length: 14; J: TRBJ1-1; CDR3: CASRAGGAGTEAFF; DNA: TGTGCCAGCAGAGCAGGGGGCGCGGGGACTGAAGCTTTCTTT
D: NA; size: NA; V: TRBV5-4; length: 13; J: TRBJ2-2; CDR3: CASSLDLTGELFF; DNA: TGTGCCAGCAGCTTGGATCTAACCGGGGAGCTGTTTTTT
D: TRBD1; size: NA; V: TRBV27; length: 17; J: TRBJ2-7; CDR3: CASSLEGQGATPYEQYF; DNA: TGTGCCAGCAGTTTAGAGGGGCAGGGGGCCACTCCCTACGAGCAGTACTTC
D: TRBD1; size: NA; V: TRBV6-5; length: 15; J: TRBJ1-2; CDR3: CASSHDRASYYGYTF; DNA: TGTGCCAGCAGCCATGACAGGGCCTCCTACTATGGCTACACCTTC
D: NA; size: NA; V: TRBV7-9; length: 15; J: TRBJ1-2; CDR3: CASIPKTGPNYGYTF; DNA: TGTGCCAGCATCCCTAAGACAGGACCTAACTATGGCTACACCTTC
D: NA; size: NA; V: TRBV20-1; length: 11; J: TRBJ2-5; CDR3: CSAYLTRESHF; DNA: TGCAGTGCTTACTTGACAAGGGAAAGTCACTTC
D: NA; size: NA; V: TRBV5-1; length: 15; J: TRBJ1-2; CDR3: CASSLGGLTSYGYTF; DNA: TGCGCCAGCAGCTTGGGGGGTCTTACCTCCTATGGCTACACCTTC
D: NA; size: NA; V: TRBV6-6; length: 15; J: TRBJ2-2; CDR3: CASSYSGTLTGELFF; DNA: TGTGCCAGCAGTTACTCTGGGACACTCACCGGGGAGCTGTTTTTT
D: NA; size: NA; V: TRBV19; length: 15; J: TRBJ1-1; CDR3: CASSRDGSMNTEAFF; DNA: TGTGCCAGTAGCCGGGACGGCAGCATGAACACTGAAGCTTTCTTT
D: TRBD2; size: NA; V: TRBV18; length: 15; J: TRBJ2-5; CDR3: CASSREGLLRETQYF; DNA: TGTGCCAGCTCACGCGAGGGACTACTTCGGGAGACCCAGTACTTC
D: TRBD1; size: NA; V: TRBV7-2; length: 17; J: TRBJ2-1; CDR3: CASSINLRQGIYNEQFF; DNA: TGTGCCAGCAGCATAAACTTACGACAGGGTATCTACAATGAGCAGTTCTTC
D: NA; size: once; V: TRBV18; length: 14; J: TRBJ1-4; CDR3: CASSPGQSNEKLFF; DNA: TGTGCCAGCTCACCGGGACAAAGTAATGAAAAACTGTTTTTT
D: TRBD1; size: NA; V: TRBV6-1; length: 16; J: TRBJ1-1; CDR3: CASSEPQGGVGTEAFF; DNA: TGTGCCAGCAGTGAACCCCAGGGGGGAGTCGGCACTGAAGCTTTCTTT
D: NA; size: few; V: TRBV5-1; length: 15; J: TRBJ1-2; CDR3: CASSLQAGLGYGYTF; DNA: TGCGCCAGCAGCCTTCAGGCAGGGCTAGGCTATGGCTACACCTTC
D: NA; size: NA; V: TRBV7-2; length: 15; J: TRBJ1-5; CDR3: CASTPNSNLNQPQHF; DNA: TGTGCCAGCACCCCGAACTCGAATCTCAATCAGCCCCAGCATTTT
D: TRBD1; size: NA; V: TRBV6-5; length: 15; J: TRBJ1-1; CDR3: CASSYPGTGAREAFF; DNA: TGTGCCAGCAGTTACCCCGGGACAGGGGCAAGAGAAGCTTTCTTT
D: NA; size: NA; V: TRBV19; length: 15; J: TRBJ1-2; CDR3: CASSTRDGTDYGYTF; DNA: TGTGCCAGTAGTACTAGGGACGGGACCGACTATGGCTACACCTTC
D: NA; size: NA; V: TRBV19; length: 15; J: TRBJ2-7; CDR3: CASSMRSRASYEQYF; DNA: TGTGCCAGTAGTATGAGGTCCAGGGCCTCCTACGAGCAGTACTTC
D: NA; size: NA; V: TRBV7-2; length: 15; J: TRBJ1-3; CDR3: CASSVGQSSGNTIYF; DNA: TGTGCCAGCAGCGTCGGACAGTCCTCTGGAAACACCATATATTTT
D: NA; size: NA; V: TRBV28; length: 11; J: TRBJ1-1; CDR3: CASISRGPAFF; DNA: TGTGCCAGCATCTCCAGGGGTCCGGCTTTCTTT
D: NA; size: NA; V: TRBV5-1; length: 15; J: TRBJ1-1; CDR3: CASSSSGTRSTEAFF; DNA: TGCGCCAGCAGCTCCTCCGGGACCCGGAGCACTGAAGCTTTCTTT
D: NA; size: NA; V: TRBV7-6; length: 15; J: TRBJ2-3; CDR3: CASSLFLGKTDTQYF; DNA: TGTGCCAGCAGCTTATTTCTAGGGAAGACAGATACGCAGTATTTT
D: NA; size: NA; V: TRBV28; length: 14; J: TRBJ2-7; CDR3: CASMTPGSGGEQYF; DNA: TGTGCCAGCATGACCCCGGGATCTGGTGGCGAGCAGTACTTC
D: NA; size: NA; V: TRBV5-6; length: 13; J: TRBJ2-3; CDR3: CASSLTITDTQYF; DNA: TGTGCCAGCAGCTTGACGATTACAGATACGCAGTATTTT
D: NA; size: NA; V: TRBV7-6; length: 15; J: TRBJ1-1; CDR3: CASSSAGGLNTEAFF; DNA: TGTGCCAGCAGCTCCGCGGGGGGCCTGAACACTGAAGCTTTCTTT
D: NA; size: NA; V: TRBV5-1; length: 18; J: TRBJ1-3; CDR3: CASSFLERRVSTGNTIYF; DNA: TGCGCCAGCAGCTTCCTGGAAAGGAGGGTCTCTACTGGAAACACCATATATTTT
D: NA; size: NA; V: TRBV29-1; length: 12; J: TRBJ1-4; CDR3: CSAGEGEEKLFF; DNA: TGCAGCGCGGGGGAAGGGGAGGAAAAACTGTTTTTT
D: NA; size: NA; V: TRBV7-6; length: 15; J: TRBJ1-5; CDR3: CASSLAPTVNQPQHF; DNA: TGTGCCAGCAGCTTAGCGCCCACAGTTAATCAGCCCCAGCATTTT
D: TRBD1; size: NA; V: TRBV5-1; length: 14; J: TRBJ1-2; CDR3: CASSLSQGNYGYTF; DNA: TGCGCCAGCAGCCTATCACAGGGGAACTATGGCTACACCTTC
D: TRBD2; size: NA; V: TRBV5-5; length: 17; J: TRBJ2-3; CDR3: CASSLQGGTYNTDTQYF; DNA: TGTGCCAGCAGCTTGCAGGGAGGGACCTATAACACAGATACGCAGTATTTT
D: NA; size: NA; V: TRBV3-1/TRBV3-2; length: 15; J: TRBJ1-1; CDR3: CASTGRAFGRTEAFF; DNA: TGTGCCAGCACTGGGAGAGCCTTTGGGAGGACTGAAGCTTTCTTT
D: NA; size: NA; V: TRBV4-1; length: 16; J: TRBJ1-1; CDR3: CASSPGGGRGNTEAFF; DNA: TGCGCCAGCAGCCCCGGGGGGGGCCGCGGGAACACTGAAGCTTTCTTT
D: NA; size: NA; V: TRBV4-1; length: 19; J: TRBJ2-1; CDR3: CASSLSFGGKGGLNNEQFF; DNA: TGCGCCAGCAGCCTCTCCTTTGGGGGGAAGGGAGGATTGAACAATGAGCAGTTCTTC
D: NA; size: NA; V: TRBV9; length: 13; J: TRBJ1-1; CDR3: CASSPPGVPEAFF; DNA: TGTGCCAGCAGCCCGCCCGGGGTGCCTGAAGCTTTCTTT
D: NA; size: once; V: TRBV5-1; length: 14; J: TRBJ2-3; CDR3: CASSFGRGADTQYF; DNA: TGCGCCAGCAGCTTCGGCAGGGGCGCAGATACGCAGTATTTT
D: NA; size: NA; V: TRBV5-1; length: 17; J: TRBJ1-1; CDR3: CASSTLLQGRGNTEAFF; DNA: TGCGCCAGCAGCACCTTGTTGCAAGGGCGGGGGAACACTGAAGCTTTCTTT
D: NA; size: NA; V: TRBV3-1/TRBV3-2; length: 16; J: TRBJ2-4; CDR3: CASSGGGAGAKNIQYF; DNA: TGTGCCAGCAGCGGCGGAGGGGCAGGAGCCAAAAACATTCAGTACTTC
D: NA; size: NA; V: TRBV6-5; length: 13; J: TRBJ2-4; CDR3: CASSLREYHIQYF; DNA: TGTGCCAGCAGTCTAAGGGAATACCACATTCAGTACTTC
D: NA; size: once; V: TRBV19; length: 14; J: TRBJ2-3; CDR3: CAHSMGGFADTQYF; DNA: TGTGCCCATTCCATGGGGGGTTTCGCAGATACGCAGTATTTT
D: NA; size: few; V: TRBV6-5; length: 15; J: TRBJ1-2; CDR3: CASSSWEGGSYGYTF; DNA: TGTGCCAGCAGTTCATGGGAAGGGGGAAGCTATGGCTACACCTTC
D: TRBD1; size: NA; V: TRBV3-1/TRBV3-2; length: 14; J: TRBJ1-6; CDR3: CASSPGTGDPPLHF; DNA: TGTGCCAGCAGCCCCGGGACAGGGGATCCACCCCTCCACTTT
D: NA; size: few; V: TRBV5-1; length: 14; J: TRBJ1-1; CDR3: CASKVRVANTEAFF; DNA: TGCGCCAGCAAAGTAAGGGTCGCGAACACTGAAGCTTTCTTT